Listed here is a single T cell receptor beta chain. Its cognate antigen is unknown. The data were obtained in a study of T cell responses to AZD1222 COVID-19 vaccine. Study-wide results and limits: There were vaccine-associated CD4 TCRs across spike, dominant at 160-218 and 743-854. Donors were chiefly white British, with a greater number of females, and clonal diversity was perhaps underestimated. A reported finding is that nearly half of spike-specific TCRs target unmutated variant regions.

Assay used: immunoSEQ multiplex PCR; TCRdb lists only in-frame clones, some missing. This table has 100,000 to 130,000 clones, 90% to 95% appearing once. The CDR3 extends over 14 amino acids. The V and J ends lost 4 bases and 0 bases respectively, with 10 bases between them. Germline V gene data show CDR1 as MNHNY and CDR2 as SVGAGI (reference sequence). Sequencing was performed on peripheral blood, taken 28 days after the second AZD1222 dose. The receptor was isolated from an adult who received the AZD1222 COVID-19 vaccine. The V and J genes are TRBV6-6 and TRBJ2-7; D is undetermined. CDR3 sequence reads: CASSSISSSYEQYF. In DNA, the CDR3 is TGTGCCAGCAGTTCTATCTCGAGCTCCTACGAGCAGTACTTC.